Each of the 28 T cell receptor beta chains below was sequenced from the same sample in a study of human T cells and chemical hapten exposure (dated by TCRdb to the early 2020s). The meaning of the sample's time point label: pre-sensitization, week 0. The intended sense of this specimen's treatment or condition label: therapeutic diphenylcyclopropenone sensitization with weekly scalp DPC. Library preparation employed RACE. The sequencer listed for this sample is NextSeq 500. TCRdb applied fastp at Q25 and MiXCR to the public reads, then kept only in-frame beta chains. Every entry covers one CDR3 protein and lists the most common genes and DNA from its rows. This sample comprises more than 300,000 distinct CDR3 sequences, 5.1% of them detected only once. The biggest ten clones account for around 2.6% of the sample. The sample consisted of whole blood, taken in connection with sensitization to the hapten diphenylcyclopropenone (DPC). The receptor source for this set is a woman in her 50s with alopecia areata. Some clones in this sample may be carry-over from other donors' samples.

This clonotype has ten or more counts. In DNA form, the CDR3 reads TGTGCCAGCAGCGAAACAGAAATTACTAACTATGGCTACACCTTC. Translation: CASSETEITNYGYTF. The V and J genes are TRBV7-8 and TRBJ1-2; D call uncertain. The CDR3 loop spans 15 amino acids. CDR1 is SGHVS and CDR2 is FQNEAQ in the germline V gene. Trimming stripped 5 bases from V and 0 bases from J, with 13 bases between.

This clonotype was seen more than once but under ten times. The chain carries TRBV13 and TRBJ1-5; D gene uncertain. CDR1 is PRHDT and CDR2 is FYEKMQ in the germline V gene (reference sequence). This CDR3 spans 13 amino acids. Trimming cost V 5 bases and J 7 bases, with 12 bases left between them. CDR3: CASSPPGSQPQHF. The CDR3, as DNA: TGTGCCAGCAGCCCCCCGGGGAGCCAGCCCCAGCATTTT.

This clonotype was detected many times. The rearrangement uses TRBV12-3 or TRBV12-4 and TRBJ2-5, with D maybe TRBD1 (5 bases). The CDR3 contains 13 residues. V was clipped by 4 bases and J by 2 bases, with 8 bases between them. CDR3 loop: CASSWTHQETQYF. For the CDR3, the DNA is TGTGCCAGCAGTTGGACACATCAAGAGACCCAGTACTTC.

This clonotype was seen at least ten times. V is TRBV2 and J is TRBJ2-1; D uncertain. This CDR3 comprises 15 residues. Trimming left V 4 bases short and J 0 bases short, with 10 bases between. CDR1 and CDR2 (germline): SNHLY, FYNNEI. In DNA form, the CDR3 reads TGTGCCAGCAGTGGGGGATCCACCTCCTACAATGAGCAGTTCTTC. It is translated as CASSGGSTSYNEQFF.

This clonotype was seen many times. The chain combines TRBV28 with TRBJ1-5; D is ambiguous. Germline V CDR1 and CDR2: MDHEN, SYDVKM. The V gene lost 1 base and the J gene lost 4 bases, with 14 bases spanning the gap. CDR3 size: 16 residues. The DNA for the CDR3 is TGTGCCAGCAGTTTATTAGCGTCCAGGTATAATCAGCCCCAGCATTTT. This sequence encodes CASSLLASRYNQPQHF.

As concerns this clonotype: Being one base from a much bigger clone, this may be a read error. V and J are TRBV20-1 and TRBJ2-3; perhaps TRBD2 as D (6 bases). The CDR3 is 13 residues long. The germline CDR1 and CDR2 sequences are DFQATT and SNEGSKA (reference sequence). DNA for the CDR3: TGCAGTGCTAAGGAGGGCTCGGCAGATGCGCAGTATTTT. Translating it yields CSAKEGSADAQYF.

This clonotype came up many times. The chain combines TRBV7-2 with TRBJ2-3; TRBD2 agrees at 16 bases. CDR3 length equals 19 residues. Trimming took 4 bases from V and 4 from J; bases not matched to a gene: 11. Germline-derived CDR1 and CDR2 are SGHTA and FQGNSA. CDR3 DNA sequence: TGTGCCAGCAGCTATTTAGGGACTAGCGGGAGGGCTGGTGCAGATACGCAGTATTTT. This sequence encodes CASSYLGTSGRAGADTQYF.

The table lists this clonotype with a count of one. A much larger clone is a single base away; this may be a read error. This chain links TRBV2 with TRBJ1-5, with 10 bases identical to TRBD1. The V gene's germline CDR1 is SNHLY and CDR2 FYNNEI. The CDR3 covers 15 residues. With V trimmed by 10 bases and J by 7 bases, 13 bases remained unmatched. CDR3 loop: CAISSDRGYGQPQHF. In nucleotides, the CDR3 is TGTGCCATCAGCTCGGACAGGGGGTATGGCCAGCCCCAGCATTTT. The full variable domain, in which reference TRBV2 and TRBJ1-5 provide the parts outside the CDR3, is EPEVTQTPSHQVTQMGQEVILRCVPISNHLYFYWYRQILGQKVEFLVSFYNNEISEKSEIFDDQFSVERPDGSNFTLKIRSTKLEDSAMYFCAISSDRGYGQPQHFGDGTRLSIL.

This clonotype came up many times. The rearrangement uses TRBV10-2 and TRBJ2-7; D call uncertain. The length of the CDR3 is 12 residues. Deletions cut 5 bases from V and 3 bases from J, with 8 bases between. CDR1 and CDR2 (germline): WSHSY, SAAADI. CDR3 nucleotides: TGCGCCAGCAGTATACAGATCTACGAGCAGTACTTC. This codes for CASSIQIYEQYF.

Ten or more counts support this clonotype. V and J are TRBV9 and TRBJ2-5; TRBD2 aligns across 7 bases. Germline V CDR1 and CDR2: SGDLS, YYNGEE. With 4 bases clipped from V and 5 bases from J, the junction kept 14 bases outside the gene matches. CDR3 length: 16 amino acids. DNA of the CDR3: TGTGCCAGCAGCCCTCCCTTGGAGCGGGGAAAGGAGACCCAGTACTTC. Translated: CASSPPLERGKETQYF.

This clonotype came up a few times. The J gene is TRBJ2-7, the V gene TRBV20-1; 9 nucleotides agree with TRBD2. The CDR3 sequence is 15 residues long. The V gene's germline CDR1 is DFQATT and CDR2 SNEGSKA (reference sequence). V dropped 0 bases and J dropped 2; count of bases not matched to a gene: 5. CDR3 nucleotides: TGCAGTGCTAGAGACCCAGCGGGGGGCACCTACGAGCAGTACTTC. Residues: CSARDPAGGTYEQYF.

Only a few counts were recorded for this clonotype. The rearrangement links TRBV15 to TRBJ2-4; 8 nucleotides align to TRBD1. V shed 0 bases and J 2 bases; nucleotides not matched to a gene: 0. Per germline, CDR1 LNHNV and CDR2 YYDKDF (reference sequence). CDR3 length: 15 amino acids. This CDR3 is CATSRDRGPKNIQYF. The CDR3 DNA follows: TGTGCCACCAGCAGAGACAGGGGGCCCAAAAACATTCAGTACTTC. The full variable domain, in which reference TRBV15 and TRBJ2-4 provide the parts outside the CDR3, is DAMVIQNPRYQVTQFGKPVTLSCSQTLNHNVMYWYQQKSSQAPKLLFHYYDKDFNNEADTPDNFQSRRPNTSFCFLDIRSPGLGDTAMYLCATSRDRGPKNIQYFGAGTRLSVL.

The V and J genes are TRBV6-5 and TRBJ1-3; D remains ambiguous. Deletions cut 5 bases from V and 0 bases from J, with 11 bases between. CDR3 length: 15 residues. CDR1 MNHEY and CDR2 SVGAGI come from the germline V gene. CDR3 region: CASSSTTGSGNTIYF. CDR3 bases: TGTGCCAGCAGTAGCACGACGGGCTCTGGAAACACCATATATTTT.

This clonotype was seen a few times. Without the conserved terminal phenylalanine or tryptophan, this CDR3 likely stems from a read error. The limits of the CDR3 on the DNA are not certain, so only TCRdb's listed CDR3 is given. This chain joins TRBV21-1 and TRBJ2-3. TRBV21-1 is classified as a pseudogene. The CDR3 comprises 9 residues, both ends counted. CDR3 residues: CASNLRTLR.

This clonotype has only a few counts. The chain joins TRBV20-1 to TRBJ2-3; the match to TRBD2 covers 13 bases. Germline CDR1 DFQATT, CDR2 SNEGSKA (reference sequence). The V and J ends lost 5 bases and 0 bases, in that order; junction bases with no gene match: 5. The CDR3 covers 16 residues. The CDR3 nucleotides read TGCAGTGCTGACGGGACTAGCGGGGCGAGCACAGATACGCAGTATTTT. Its protein product is CSADGTSGASTDTQYF.

This clonotype was counted many times. The V gene is TRBV6-5, the J gene TRBJ1-5; no clear D gene. Trimming removed 2 bases from V and 2 bases from J, with 7 bases in between. In germline, CDR1 is MNHEY, CDR2 SVGAGI. This CDR3 is 14 amino acids long. The CDR3: CASSYRGGNQPQHF. The CDR3 DNA reads TGTGCCAGCAGTTACAGAGGTGGCAATCAGCCCCAGCATTTT.

In this sample, this clonotype turned up many times. This sequence joins TRBV28 and TRBJ2-5; maybe TRBD2 (5 bases). The germline V gene has CDR1 MDHEN and CDR2 SYDVKM. This CDR3 is built from 13 residues. V dropped 5 bases and J dropped 5 bases, with 12 bases sitting between them. In nucleotides, the CDR3 is TGTGCCAGCAGTCCCCCGCGGGCGGAGACCCAGTACTTC. Amino acid sequence: CASSPPRAETQYF.

The chain uses TRBV25-1 and TRBJ1-4; 11 nucleotides agree with TRBD1. Germline CDR1 and CDR2: MGHDK and SYGVNS. The CDR3 covers 15 residues. Trimming cost V 4 bases and J 8 bases; bases outside gene matches: 6. CDR3 in amino acids: CASSVGQGAAEKLFF. The CDR3 DNA reads as TGTGCCAGCAGTGTAGGACAGGGGGCCGCGGAAAAACTGTTTTTT.

The genes are TRBV7-6 and TRBJ2-1; 7 bases agree with TRBD1. J lost 5 bases, V lost 4 bases, and 5 bases had no gene match. Per the germline V gene, CDR1 is SGHVS and CDR2 is FNYEAQ. The CDR3 has 14 amino acids. The DNA of the CDR3 is TGTGCCAGCAGCTCTCCGGACAGGAACAATGAGCAGTTCTTC. Protein: CASSSPDRNNEQFF.

J is TRBJ1-5 and V is TRBV6-1; D is perhaps TRBD1 (5 bases). This CDR3 spans 15 amino acids. The V gene's germline CDR1 is MNHNS and CDR2 SASEGT. Between the trimmed V and J ends, which lost 6 bases and 1 base, there was a span of 13 bases. The CDR3 bases are TGTGCCAGCAGGACTACTGACAGAAGCAATCAGCCCCAGCATTTT. Encoded protein: CASRTTDRSNQPQHF.

The chain combines TRBV5-1 with TRBJ1-2; D uncertain. The CDR3 has 15 residues. Germline loops: CDR1 SGHRS, CDR2 YFSETQ. Trimming left V 1 base short and J 6 bases short, with 16 bases between. This chain's CDR3 is CASSLIAGHPHGYTF. The CDR3 DNA is TGCGCCAGCAGCTTGATCGCAGGCCATCCGCATGGCTACACCTTC.

There are many counts of this clonotype. The V gene is TRBV12-3 or TRBV12-4, the J gene TRBJ2-1; 8 positions agree with TRBD1. The CDR3 totals 13 residues. J lost 8 bases, V lost 5 bases, and 5 bases had no gene match. CDR3 sequence: CASSPGQGYEQFF. DNA for the CDR3: TGTGCCAGCAGTCCCGGACAGGGTTATGAGCAGTTCTTC.

This clonotype was seen at least ten times. The chain links TRBV7-2 to TRBJ2-3; TRBD1 aligns across 7 bases. V lost 5 bases, J lost 0 bases, and 11 bases stayed unmatched. Germline CDR1 reads SGHTA; CDR2 reads FQGNSA. The CDR3 is made up of 17 amino acids. The CDR3 DNA follows: TGTGCCAGCAGCCCAACAGGGGCCCTAACTAGCACAGATACGCAGTATTTT. Encoded protein: CASSPTGALTSTDTQYF.

This clonotype was picked up a small number of times. The chain links TRBV5-1 to TRBJ1-2; D uncertain. The CDR3 spans 13 residues. CDR1 and CDR2 (germline): SGHRS, YFSETQ. The germline V and J ends were trimmed by 1 base and 6 bases, with 10 bases remaining between them. For the CDR3, the DNA is TGCGCCAGCAGCTTGACGGGAATGGATGGCTACACCTTC. It yields the protein CASSLTGMDGYTF.

This clonotype was counted between two and nine times. The chain combines TRBV5-1 with TRBJ1-1; TRBD1 is a possible D gene (6 bases). There are 18 residues in the CDR3. CDR1 is SGHRS, CDR2 YFSETQ, per germline. The germline V and J ends were trimmed by 5 bases and 6 bases, with 29 bases remaining between them. CDR3 amino acids: CASRDRALITNTASEAFF. As DNA, the CDR3 is TGCGCCAGCAGGGACAGAGCTTTGATTACTAATACGGCCTCTGAAGCTTTCTTT.

This clonotype was found many times. The chain uses TRBV4-1 and TRBJ2-7; 11 nucleotides match TRBD1. V was pared by 1 base and J by 5 bases, with 7 bases of the junction left unmatched. The CDR3 is made up of 16 amino acids. Germline values: CDR1 MGHRA, CDR2 YSYEKL. The DNA of the CDR3 is TGCGCCAGCAGCCAAGGGTGGACAGGGGGCATCGACGAGCAGTACTTC. It is translated as CASSQGWTGGIDEQYF.

This clonotype was seen ten or more times. V gene TRBV5-1 combines with J gene TRBJ2-3; D not certain. Germline CDR1 reads SGHRS; CDR2 reads YFSETQ. This CDR3 is 17 amino acids long. The V end lost 0 bases, the J end lost 0 bases, and 14 bases lay between the germline ends. CDR3 protein: CASSLALAAHSTDTQYF. The CDR3, as DNA: TGCGCCAGCAGCTTGGCCCTGGCAGCTCATAGCACAGATACGCAGTATTTT.

Many counts were recorded for this clonotype. The rearrangement links TRBV2 to TRBJ1-1; no definite D call. Germline CDR1 reads SNHLY; CDR2 reads FYNNEI. This CDR3 has 12 amino acids. V was shortened by 4 bases and J by 3 bases, with 6 bases between the two germline ends. CDR3 in amino acids: CASSGSDTEAFF. DNA for the CDR3: TGTGCCAGCAGTGGGTCTGACACTGAAGCTTTCTTT.